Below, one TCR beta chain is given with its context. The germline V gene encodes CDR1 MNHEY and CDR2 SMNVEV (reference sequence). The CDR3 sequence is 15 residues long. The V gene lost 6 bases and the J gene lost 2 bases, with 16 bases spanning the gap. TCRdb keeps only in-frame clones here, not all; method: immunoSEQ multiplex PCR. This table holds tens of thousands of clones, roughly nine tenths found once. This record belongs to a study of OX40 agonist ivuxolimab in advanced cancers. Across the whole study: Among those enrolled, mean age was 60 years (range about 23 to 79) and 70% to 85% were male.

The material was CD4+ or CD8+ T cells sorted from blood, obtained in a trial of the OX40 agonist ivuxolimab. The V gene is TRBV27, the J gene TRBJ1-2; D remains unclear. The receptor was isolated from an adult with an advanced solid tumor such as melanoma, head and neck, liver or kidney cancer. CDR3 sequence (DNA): TGTGCCAGCAGCCCCCGAGTGGGCGGAAACTATGGCTACACCTTC. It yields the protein CASSPRVGGNYGYTF.